These 17 T cell receptor beta chains came from one sample sequenced in a study of cytotoxic CD8 clonotypes in ibrutinib-treated CLL (dated by TCRdb to the early 2020s). Interpreted using the paper, the time point label stands for: 12 months on ibrutinib. The library was produced with the immunoSEQ multiplex PCR assay. The source is immuneACCESS, and TCRdb retained only in-frame sequences with V and J called. Part of the clones is not carried over; for the studies checked, unresolved V genes explain less than half of this, and the remainder is unexplained. The sample has roughly 200,000 clones on record, 65% to 80% of them singletons. The top ten clonotypes cover 5.5% to 6% of the sample. Sequencing was performed on PBMCs, taken after 12 months of ibrutinib treatment. The receptors shown here come from a human donor with chronic lymphocytic leukemia.

The rearrangement links TRBV5-1 to TRBJ2-3; D is unresolved. Per germline, CDR1 SGHRS and CDR2 YFSETQ. The germline V and J ends were trimmed by 6 bases and 0 bases, with 11 bases remaining between them. There are 14 residues in the CDR3. CDR3 residues: CASKAQTSTDTQYF. In DNA, the CDR3 is TGCGCCAGCAAGGCTCAGACTAGCACAGATACGCAGTATTTT.

The J gene is TRBJ1-4, the V gene TRBV11-2; 10 bases agree with TRBD1. Germline trimming cut 7 bases from V and 8 bases from J; bases unmatched to any gene: 7. This CDR3 contains 14 residues. CDR1 SGHAT and CDR2 FQNNGV come from the germline V gene. CDR3 bases: TGTGCCAGCAAGACGGGACAGGGGTACGAAAAACTGTTTTTT. Residues: CASKTGQGYEKLFF.

The chain uses TRBV30 and TRBJ2-2; a possible D gene is TRBD2 (5 bases). The CDR3 has 13 amino acids. The V gene lost 7 bases and the J gene lost 6 bases, with 15 bases spanning the gap. Germline V gene data show CDR1 as GTSNPN and CDR2 as SVGIG (reference sequence). CDR3: CASRNGKAGELFF. The DNA for the CDR3 is TGTGCCTCCCGTAACGGGAAGGCCGGGGAGCTGTTTTTT. Full variable domain (rest looked up from reference TRBV30 and TRBJ2-2): SQTIHQWPATLVQPVGSPLSLECTVEGTSNPNLYWYRQAAGRGLQLLFYSVGIGQISSEVPQNLSASRPQDRQFILSSKKLLLSDSGFYLCASRNGKAGELFFGEGSRLTVL.

This sequence joins TRBV25-1 and TRBJ1-2, with D possibly TRBD1 on 5 matching bases. Germline CDR1 and CDR2: MGHDK and SYGVNS. The CDR3 is 13 residues long. Trimming removed 3 bases from V and 1 base from J, with 6 bases in between. Here the CDR3 DNA reads TGTGCCAGCAGTGAGCAGGGTAACTATGGCTACACCTTC. Residues: CASSEQGNYGYTF.

The chain employs TRBV7-3 and TRBJ2-1; the match to TRBD1 covers 9 bases. V was pared by 2 bases and J by 8 bases, with 10 bases of the junction left unmatched. CDR1 SGHTA and CDR2 FQGTGA come from the germline V gene. CDR3 length: 16 residues. This chain's CDR3 is CASSLASGQGNYEQFF. DNA of the CDR3: TGTGCCAGCAGCTTAGCATCGGGACAGGGTAACTATGAGCAGTTCTTC.

V usage is TRBV30 and J usage is TRBJ1-4; a weak D match, TRBD1 (5 bases). V lost 2 bases and J 6 bases, leaving 19 bases between the germline ends. Germline V lookup: CDR1 GTSNPN, CDR2 SVGIG (reference sequence). The CDR3 length is 16 residues. The CDR3 loop reads CAWSPNTGVWDEKLFF. Written as DNA, the CDR3 is TGTGCCTGGAGTCCAAATACGGGGGTCTGGGATGAAAAACTGTTTTTT.

The CDR3 DNA sequence: TGTGCCAGCATCCGGACAGACTCTAGCAATCAGCCCCAGCATTTT. It encodes CASIRTDSSNQPQHF. This chain links TRBV6-1 with TRBJ1-5; TRBD1 might be the D (6 bases). V lost 7 bases to trimming and J lost 0 bases, with 13 bases between them. CDR1 and CDR2 (germline): MNHNS, SASEGT. This CDR3 has 15 amino acids.

The chain couples TRBV5-1 to TRBJ2-5, with TRBD1 matching 7 bases. Germline CDR1 reads SGHRS; CDR2 reads YFSETQ. V shed 3 bases, J shed 5 bases, and the junction held 10 bases outside the gene matches. This CDR3 region has 15 residues. CDR3 nucleotides: TGCGCCAGCAGCTATAGAACAGGGGTTTATGAGACCCAGTACTTC. This translates into CASSYRTGVYETQYF.

The genes are TRBV5-1 and TRBJ1-3; the D is unclear. With 4 bases removed from V and 0 bases from J, the gap between germline ends came to 8 bases. The germline gives CDR1 SGHRS, CDR2 YFSETQ. This CDR3 is 14 amino acids long. CDR3 residues: CASSASASGNTIYF. The CDR3 DNA reads TGCGCCAGCAGCGCCAGCGCCTCTGGAAACACCATATATTTT.

The chain recombines TRBV25-1 with TRBJ1-2; D is undetermined. The V gene's germline CDR1 is MGHDK and CDR2 SYGVNS. The CDR3 runs to 12 residues. V lost 1 base and J 7 bases, leaving 7 bases between the germline ends. CDR3: CASSEFDRGYTF. The DNA of the CDR3 is TGTGCCAGCAGTGAATTTGACCGTGGCTACACCTTC.

The chain is built from TRBV5-6 and TRBJ1-5; D is unresolved. Trimming removed 2 bases from V and 0 bases from J, with 12 bases in between. This CDR3 is built from 16 residues. Germline-derived CDR1 and CDR2 are SGHDT and YYEEEE. The CDR3 loop is CASSFSAYYSNQPQHF. CDR3 nucleotide sequence: TGTGCCAGCAGCTTCTCAGCATACTATAGCAATCAGCCCCAGCATTTT. The variable domain in full, completed from reference TRBV5-6 and TRBJ1-5, reads DAGVTQSPTHLIKTRGQQVTLRCSPKSGHDTVSWYQQALGQGPQFIFQYYEEEERQRGNFPDRFSGHQFPNYSSELNVNALLLGDSALYLCASSFSAYYSNQPQHFGDGTRLSIL.

The CDR3 here is CSVETDTQYF. The CDR3 DNA sequence: TGCAGCGTTGAGACAGATACGCAGTATTTT. V is TRBV29-1 and J is TRBJ2-3; unclear D gene. Germline V gene lookup returns CDR1 SQVTM and CDR2 ANQGSEA. The CDR3 contains 10 residues. Trimming took 3 bases from V and 3 from J, leaving 1 base between them.

DNA of the CDR3: TGTGCCAGCAGTGAATCACAGCTAGCGGGGTTCACAGATACGCAGTATTTT. Its protein product is CASSESQLAGFTDTQYF. The chain links TRBV25-1 to TRBJ2-3, with 9 bases aligning to TRBD2. This CDR3 spans 17 amino acids. The germline gives CDR1 MGHDK, CDR2 SYGVNS. J was trimmed by 2 bases and V by 1 base; bases with no gene match: 7.

This chain connects TRBV19 to TRBJ2-1; D tentatively reads TRBD1 or TRBD2 (5 bases each). This CDR3 spans 13 amino acids. Trimming took off 4 bases at V and 12 bases at J, with 16 bases between the two ends. Germline-derived CDR1 and CDR2 are LNHDA and SQIVND (reference sequence). The CDR3 DNA follows: TGTGCCAGTAGTAGGGACCAACTAGGTGGGCAGTTCTTC. It yields the protein CASSRDQLGGQFF.

The chain is built from TRBV7-9 and TRBJ2-3; D might be TRBD1 or TRBD2, each matching 7 bases. The V gene's germline CDR1 is SEHNR and CDR2 FQNEAQ (reference sequence). The CDR3 is made up of 15 amino acids. V lost 1 base and J 4 bases, leaving 12 bases between the germline ends. CDR3 in DNA: TGTGCCAGCAGCTTAGGAGCAGGGGGGGCAGATACGCAGTATTTT. Amino acids: CASSLGAGGADTQYF.

This chain connects TRBV18 to TRBJ2-5; D might be TRBD1 or TRBD2, each matching 5 bases. V was clipped by 3 bases and J by 5 bases, with 7 bases between them. Germline V gene lookup returns CDR1 KGHSH and CDR2 LQKENI. CDR3 length: 12 amino acids. Here the CDR3 DNA reads TGTGCCAGCTCACCTGAGGGGGAGACCCAGTACTTC. Encoded protein: CASSPEGETQYF. Using reference TRBV18 and TRBJ2-5 for the parts outside the CDR3, the full variable domain is NAGVMQNPRHLVRRRGQEARLRCSPMKGHSHVYWYRQLPEEGLKFMVYLQKENIIDESGMPKERFSAEFPKEGPSILRIQQVVRGDSAAYFCASSPEGETQYFGPGTRLLVL.

This chain uses TRBV5-6 with TRBJ1-1; 11 bases match TRBD1. After removal of 4 bases from V and 12 bases from J, the junction contained 8 bases not matched to a gene. The CDR3 contains 13 residues. CDR1 and CDR2 (germline): SGHDT, YYEEEE. The CDR3 DNA follows: TGTGCCAGCAGCCTAGGACAGGGGGCCTCGACTTTCTTT. As protein: CASSLGQGASTFF.